This entry features one T cell receptor beta chain sequence. In blood CD8+ and CD4+ T cells, TCR beta underwent sequencing. CDR3 length equals 14 residues. V was pared by 0 bases and J by 0 bases, with 7 bases between. The germline V gene has CDR1 DFQATT and CDR2 SNEGSKA (reference sequence). With random hexamers, roughly 0.45 to 1 ug RNA was reverse transcribed. TCRdb re-called the immunoSEQ multiplex PCR reads with MiXCR, one entry per CDR3 protein. The repertoire consists of about 170,000 distinct CDR3 sequences, with roughly 95% occurring once and the leading ten covering approximately 0.12%. The sample is drawn from a study of CD8 T cells in Susac syndrome.

The TCR originated in a human donor with Susac syndrome. The chain couples TRBV20-1 to TRBJ2-3, with D hard to call. The sample taken for sequencing was CD4+ T cells from PBMCs. CDR3 bases: TGCAGTGCTAGAGACTCTTCTAGCACAGATACGCAGTATTTT. Protein sequence: CSARDSSSTDTQYF.